The source of this T cell receptor (beta chain) is a study of blood T cell repertoires in COVID-19. Turning to the study itself: The samples span acute and convalescent COVID-19 from the United States, Italy and Spain. PBMCs, B-cell-depleted T cells, or T cells provided the cDNA or gDNA that made up the material.

As handled by the study authors: How many nucleated cells were present was estimated from reference gene primer amplification. Some clones are missing from TCRdb's copy, which holds only in-frame ones; the method was immunoSEQ multiplex PCR. D and trimming were read from the DNA, whereas the V and J calls and clone size are those reported in that table. The table shows more than 90,000 clones, with approximately 87% occurring only once. Germline lookup yields CDR1 SGHRS and CDR2 YFSETQ. This CDR3 spans 16 amino acids. The trim removed 4 bases at V and 4 bases at J, leaving 11 bases unmatched. The sequence was obtained from a man in his 70s who had recovered from COVID-19. Sample: peripheral blood. The chain has TRBV5-1 and TRBJ1-2; 9 positions match TRBD1. The CDR3 region is CASSPVPGQGCYGYTF. DNA for the CDR3: TGCGCCAGCAGCCCCGTCCCGGGACAGGGATGCTATGGCTACACCTTC.